This T cell receptor (beta chain) was recorded in a study of T cells in Graves' hyperthyroidism and ophthalmopathy. General observations from the study: Most thyroid clonotypes that were expanded above 0.001 also turned up in blood. Separating ophthalmopathy from stable hyperthyroidism was achieved by a 13 V-J model. Ophthalmopathy was predicted by the model a median of approximately 6.6 months ahead of onset.

This clonotype was observed a few times. No antigen is known for it. CDR3 size: 15 residues. Trimming left V 4 bases short and J 1 base short, with 14 bases between. Germline-derived CDR1 and CDR2 are SGHNT and YYREEE (reference sequence). Regions amplified from RNA transcripts were the TCR beta CDR3 regions. HTBI primers drove first-round RT-PCR of the TCR CDR3. TCRdb called the multiplex PCR reads again in MiXCR, with one record for every CDR3 protein. Found here are about 560,000 distinct CDR3 sequences, about 45% of them singletons; the top ten hold nearly 8.5%. A patient was excluded if there was uncontrolled infection, other autoimmune disease, pregnancy or lactation.

This TCR derives from a woman aged 18-29 years with Graves' hyperthyroidism. Sequencing was performed on peripheral blood or thyroid tissue (not recorded which). The chain links TRBV5-4 to TRBJ1-2; D is uncertain. In DNA, the CDR3 is TGTGCCAGCAGCCCCAGCTCCATTAGTAACTATGGCTACACCTTC. Translated: CASSPSSISNYGYTF.